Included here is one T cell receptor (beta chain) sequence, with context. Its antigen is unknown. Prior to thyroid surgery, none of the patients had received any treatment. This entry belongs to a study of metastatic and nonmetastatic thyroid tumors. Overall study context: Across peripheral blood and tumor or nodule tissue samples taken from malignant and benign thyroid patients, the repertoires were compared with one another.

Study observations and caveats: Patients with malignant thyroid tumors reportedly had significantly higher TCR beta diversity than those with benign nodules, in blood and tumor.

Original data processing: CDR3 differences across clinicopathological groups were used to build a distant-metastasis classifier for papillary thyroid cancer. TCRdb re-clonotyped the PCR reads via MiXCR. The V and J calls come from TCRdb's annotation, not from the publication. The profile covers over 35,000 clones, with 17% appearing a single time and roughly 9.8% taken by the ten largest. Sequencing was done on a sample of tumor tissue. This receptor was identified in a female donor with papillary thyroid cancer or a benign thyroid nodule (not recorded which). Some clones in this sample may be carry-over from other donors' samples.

The CDR3 spells CASSQGDYEQYF. CDR3 in DNA: TGTGCCAGCAGCCAGGGGGATTACGAGCAGTACTTC. This chain joins TRBV6-4 and TRBJ2-7; 7 bases match TRBD1. V lost 6 bases and J lost 4; bases outside the gene matches: 3. The CDR3 length is 12 residues. CDR1 and CDR2 (germline): MRHNA, SNTAGT.